These 22 T cell receptor beta chains were all obtained from the same sample, sequenced in a study of cytomegalovirus exposure and HLA in healthy donors. This table comes from immunoSEQ multiplex PCR, and its TCRdb copy is limited to in-frame clones, with some not included. The repertoire holds some 210,000 clones, approximately 87% seen once, with 5.5% to 6.5% in the top ten. The sample comprised PBMCs. The receptors here all came from a woman under 30 in good health and CMV-seronegative.

The chain carries TRBV7-9 and TRBJ1-1; unclear D gene. This CDR3 contains 15 residues. Germline V lookup: CDR1 SEHNR, CDR2 FQNEAQ (reference sequence). Trimming shortened V by 5 bases and J by 1 base, and 14 bases separated the two germline ends. Here the CDR3 reads CASSPAGAANTEAFF. CDR3 DNA sequence: TGTGCCAGCAGCCCAGCGGGAGCAGCGAACACTGAAGCTTTCTTT.

This clone turned up a few times. The V call is TRBV5-1, the J call TRBJ2-7; D is unresolved. The V end lost 4 bases, the J end lost 4 bases, and 12 bases lay between the germline ends. There are 13 residues in the CDR3. Per the germline V gene, CDR1 is SGHRS and CDR2 is YFSETQ. CDR3 region: CASSPRALYEQYF. CDR3 coding DNA: TGCGCCAGCAGCCCCCGGGCCCTTTACGAGCAGTACTTC.

V is TRBV11-2 and J is TRBJ1-3, with D tentatively TRBD1 (5 bases). Trimming took off 4 bases at V and 4 bases at J, with 17 bases between the two ends. The CDR3 is 16 residues long. The germline V gene encodes CDR1 SGHAT and CDR2 FQNNGV. The CDR3 region has the DNA TGTGCCAGCAGCTCAGGCCGCCCGGGGGGAGGAAACACCATATATTTT. It codes for CASSSGRPGGGNTIYF.

J is TRBJ2-7 and V is TRBV7-2; TRBD1 matches 10 bases. CDR3 length equals 14 residues. Looked up from germline, CDR1 is SGHTA and CDR2 is FQGNSA. J lost 5 bases, V lost 4 bases, and 5 bases had no gene match. The CDR3 loop reads CASSWGQGPDEQYF. The CDR3 bases are TGTGCCAGCAGCTGGGGACAGGGGCCAGACGAGCAGTACTTC.

V is TRBV25-1 and J is TRBJ1-4; maybe TRBD1 (5 bases). CDR3 length equals 15 residues. The germline gives CDR1 MGHDK, CDR2 SYGVNS. Trimming cost V 6 bases and J 5 bases, with 16 bases left between them. CDR3 loop: CASSRKGDGNEKLFF. The CDR3, as DNA: TGTGCCAGCAGCCGAAAAGGGGACGGCAATGAAAAACTGTTTTTT. Combining the CDR3 with reference TRBV25-1 and TRBJ1-4 gives the whole variable domain EADIYQTPRYLVIGTGKKITLECSQTMGHDKMYWYQQDPGMELHLIHYSYGVNSTEKGDLSSESTVSRIRTEHFPLTLESARPSHTSQYLCASSRKGDGNEKLFFGSGTQLSVL.

The chain recombines TRBV2 with TRBJ1-5, with TRBD1 as a possible D gene (5 bases). Trimming shortened V by 6 bases and J by 5 bases, and 14 bases separated the two germline ends. From germline, CDR1 is SNHLY and CDR2 FYNNEI. The CDR3 runs 14 residues. CDR3 residues: CASRSGQGHQPQHF. DNA of the CDR3: TGTGCCAGCAGGTCGGGGCAGGGACATCAGCCCCAGCATTTT.

In this sample, this clone turned up once. V usage is TRBV18 and J usage is TRBJ2-2, with D tentatively TRBD1 (6 bases). V was clipped by 1 base and J by 7 bases, with 19 bases between them. This CDR3 is built from 17 residues. Germline CDR1 and CDR2: KGHSH and LQKENI. CDR3 DNA sequence: TGTGCCAGCTCACCACGGGCACAGGGTAGTACGATCGGGGAGCTGTTTTTT. Translated: CASSPRAQGSTIGELFF.

The chain joins TRBV30 to TRBJ1-4; a possible D gene is TRBD1 (6 bases). Trimming pared 1 base from V and 4 bases from J, leaving 19 bases between. Germline loops: CDR1 GTSNPN, CDR2 SVGIG (reference sequence). The CDR3 length is 17 residues. CDR3 residues: CAWSAYMGTGINEKLFF. The CDR3 nucleotides read TGTGCCTGGAGTGCTTACATGGGCACAGGGATTAATGAAAAACTGTTTTTT.

This chain joins TRBV28 and TRBJ1-1; 8 positions agree with TRBD1. The CDR3 has 17 residues. The V segment lost 7 bases and the J segment 0 bases; nucleotides outside the gene matches: 13. In germline, CDR1 is MDHEN, CDR2 SYDVKM. The CDR3 DNA is TGTGCCAGCAATGGTCCAGGGGGCTCCCACATGAACACTGAAGCTTTCTTT. Translation gives CASNGPGGSHMNTEAFF.

The rearrangement links TRBV7-6 to TRBJ2-1; 9 bases are a match to TRBD2. This CDR3 comprises 15 residues. Germline-derived CDR1 and CDR2 are SGHVS and FNYEAQ. Trimming cost V 4 bases and J 7 bases; bases outside gene matches: 8. CDR3 protein: CASSSLPTSGNEQFF. DNA for the CDR3: TGTGCCAGCAGCTCCCTCCCGACTAGCGGAAATGAGCAGTTCTTC. Variable domain in full (rest from reference TRBV7-6 and TRBJ2-1): GAGVSQSPRYKVTKRGQDVALRCDPISGHVSLYWYRQALGQGPEFLTYFNYEAQQDKSGLPNDRFSAERPEGSISTLTIQRTEQRDSAMYRCASSSLPTSGNEQFFGPGTRLTVL.

The chain is built from TRBV7-8 and TRBJ2-1; D is possibly TRBD1 (5 bases). CDR1 is SGHVS, CDR2 FQNEAQ, per germline. The CDR3 sequence is 16 residues long. The V end lost 3 bases, the J end lost 13 bases, and 25 bases lay between the germline ends. As DNA, the CDR3 is TGTGCCAGCAGCTTCCGAGAAGCCTTTTTCCAGGGTGACCAGTTCTTC. It yields the protein CASSFREAFFQGDQFF.

V and J are TRBV18 and TRBJ2-7; 9 nucleotides align to TRBD1. The V gene's germline CDR1 is KGHSH and CDR2 LQKENI. The CDR3 spans 15 residues. Trimming cost V 6 bases and J 4 bases; bases outside gene matches: 10. CDR3 DNA sequence: TGTGCCAGCTCGCAAAATACAGGGGGCTTTTACGAGCAGTACTTC. Encoded protein: CASSQNTGGFYEQYF.

CDR3 in amino acids: CASSLLGQGSGNTIYF. CDR3 sequence (DNA): TGTGCCAGCAGTCTACTGGGACAGGGCTCTGGAAACACCATATATTTT. The chain uses TRBV28 and TRBJ1-3; 9 bases align to TRBD1. The length of the CDR3 is 16 residues. Germline values: CDR1 MDHEN, CDR2 SYDVKM. With V trimmed by 5 bases and J by 0 bases, 5 bases remained unmatched. Combining the CDR3 with reference TRBV28 and TRBJ1-3 gives the whole variable domain DVKVTQSSRYLVKRTGEKVFLECVQDMDHENMFWYRQDPGLGLRLIYFSYDVKMKEKGDIPEGYSVSREKKERFSLILESASTNQTSMYLCASSLLGQGSGNTIYFGEGSWLTVV.

The chain joins TRBV6-6 to TRBJ2-2; tentatively, D is TRBD1 or TRBD2 (5 bases each). CDR1 and CDR2 from the germline V gene are MNHNY and SVGAGI (reference sequence). V was trimmed by 2 bases and J by 7 bases, leaving 14 bases between them. There are 15 residues in the CDR3. The CDR3 nucleotides read TGTGCCAGCAGTTACGATCGGACACTAGGCGGGGAGCTGTTTTTT. Amino acids: CASSYDRTLGGELFF.

The chain carries TRBV7-6 and TRBJ2-6, with 7 bases matching TRBD2. Trimming cost V 2 bases and J 2 bases; bases outside gene matches: 9. Germline V gene lookup returns CDR1 SGHVS and CDR2 FNYEAQ. This CDR3 comprises 18 residues. The CDR3, as DNA: TGTGCCAGCAGCTTACGGATGGGAGGGCCAGCTGGGGCCAACGTCCTGACTTTC. Residues: CASSLRMGGPAGANVLTF. Filled out from reference TRBV7-6 and TRBJ2-6, the complete variable domain reads GAGVSQSPRYKVTKRGQDVALRCDPISGHVSLYWYRQALGQGPEFLTYFNYEAQQDKSGLPNDRFSAERPEGSISTLTIQRTEQRDSAMYRCASSLRMGGPAGANVLTFGAGSRLTVL.

The J gene is TRBJ2-2, the V gene TRBV5-1; the D gene is possibly TRBD1 (6 bases). In germline, CDR1 is SGHRS, CDR2 YFSETQ. Trimming stripped 0 bases from V and 4 bases from J, with 10 bases between. The CDR3 spans 15 residues. The CDR3 nucleotides are TGCGCCAGCAGCTTGGATGGACAGCTCACCGGGGAGCTGTTTTTT. This gives the protein CASSLDGQLTGELFF.

This clone was recorded only once. The chain links TRBV7-3 to TRBJ2-7; D is unclear. CDR1 is SGHTA and CDR2 is FQGTGA in the germline V gene. This CDR3 spans 15 amino acids. V was pared by 5 bases and J by 0 bases, with 14 bases between. The CDR3 region is CASSPTGSSSYEQYF. CDR3 in DNA: TGTGCCAGCAGCCCCACGGGCTCGAGCTCCTACGAGCAGTACTTC.

CDR3 DNA sequence: TGCAGTGCTAGAGAAGGGGCTGAAGCTTTCTTT. It yields the protein CSAREGAEAFF. The J gene is TRBJ1-1, the V gene TRBV20-1; TRBD1 is a possible D gene (5 bases). The CDR3 loop spans 11 amino acids. The germline V and J ends were trimmed by 0 bases and 6 bases, with 5 bases remaining between them. Germline V gene data show CDR1 as DFQATT and CDR2 as SNEGSKA (reference sequence).

The chain combines TRBV7-3 with TRBJ2-3; D unclear. The CDR3 covers 14 residues. Trimming took off 1 base at V and 0 bases at J, with 5 bases between the two ends. CDR1 and CDR2 (germline): SGHTA, FQGTGA. CDR3 DNA: TGTGCCAGCAGCTTAAGGGCTAGCACAGATACGCAGTATTTT. Protein: CASSLRASTDTQYF.

J is TRBJ2-3 and V is TRBV30; D is unresolved. Looked up from germline, CDR1 is GTSNPN and CDR2 is SVGIG (reference sequence). This CDR3 comprises 12 residues. Trimming removed 0 bases at V and 6 bases at J, with 7 bases between. The CDR3 DNA follows: TGTGCCTGGAGTGTGAACGTCGATACGCAGTATTTT. The encoded protein is CAWSVNVDTQYF.

V usage is TRBV6-1 and J usage is TRBJ1-4; D not certain. The CDR3 has 16 residues. The germline V gene encodes CDR1 MNHNS and CDR2 SASEGT. V was cut by 1 base and J by 10 bases, with 19 bases left in between. The CDR3 sequence: CASSEDSPVGFAKLFF. As DNA, the CDR3 is TGTGCCAGCAGTGAAGACTCCCCGGTGGGGTTCGCAAAACTGTTTTTT.

The genes are TRBV2 and TRBJ2-7; TRBD1 is a possible D gene (5 bases). The CDR3 is 12 residues long. Deletions cut 2 bases from V and 4 bases from J, with 6 bases between. Germline V gives CDR1 SNHLY, CDR2 FYNNEI. The CDR3 loop reads CASSETGYEQYF. The DNA for the CDR3 is TGTGCCAGCAGTGAAACAGGATACGAGCAGTACTTC.